The 10 T cell receptor beta chains below all came from one sample that was sequenced in a study of T cell responses to AZD1222 COVID-19 vaccine. The table came from immunoSEQ multiplex PCR; TCRdb's copy has only in-frame clones and leaves some out. This sample has just under 150,000 clones, with nearly 90% found just once. Sequenced material: peripheral blood, taken 28 days after the second dose of the MenACWY control vaccine. These receptor sequences come from an adult who received the MenACWY meningococcal vaccine as a control.

The chain carries TRBV5-1 and TRBJ1-2; D is undetermined. CDR3 length equals 16 residues. Trimming left V 4 bases short and J 5 bases short, with 21 bases between. Looked up from germline, CDR1 is SGHRS and CDR2 is YFSETQ. The CDR3 DNA is TGCGCCAGCAGCGAGGTGCCAGACAACCATTTTTATGGCTACACCTTC. As protein: CASSEVPDNHFYGYTF.

This clone showed up just once. Sequence at one end of the junction differs from germline and may be a read error. The J gene is TRBJ1-6, the V gene TRBV15; D remains ambiguous. The germline V gene has CDR1 LNHNV and CDR2 YYDKDF (reference sequence). The CDR3 loop spans 13 amino acids. The CDR3 nucleotides read TGTGCCACCAGCACGTCAAGACACGGCCAGATATTTTTT. Protein: CATSTSRHGQIFF.

V gene TRBV12-5 combines with J gene TRBJ2-2; the D gene is possibly TRBD1 (5 bases). This CDR3 comprises 14 residues. Trimming took 6 bases from V and 4 from J, leaving 12 bases between them. CDR1 is LGHNT and CDR2 is FRNRAP in the germline V gene. CDR3 sequence: CASGPGSGTGELFF. The CDR3 nucleotides are TGTGCTAGTGGCCCAGGGTCGGGCACCGGGGAGCTGTTTTTT.

V and J are TRBV5-1 and TRBJ2-7; D is undetermined. The germline CDR1 and CDR2 sequences are SGHRS and YFSETQ. The CDR3 totals 13 residues. Trimming removed 0 bases at V and 2 bases at J, with 6 bases between. CDR3 in DNA: TGCGCCAGCAGCTTGGAACGGGCCTACGAGCAGTACTTC. This encodes CASSLERAYEQYF. The whole variable domain, filled in from reference TRBV5-1 and TRBJ2-7, reads KAGVTQTPRYLIKTRGQQVTLSCSPISGHRSVSWYQQTPGQGLQFLFEYFSETQRNKGNFPGRFSGRQFSNSRSEMNVSTLELGDSALYLCASSLERAYEQYFGPGTRLTVT.

The V gene is TRBV29-1, the J gene TRBJ1-1; 9 bases fit TRBD1. This CDR3 has 14 amino acids. V trimming: 4 bases; J trimming: 0 bases; junction bases outside the gene matches: 3. The germline CDR1 and CDR2 sequences are SQVTM and ANQGSEA. The CDR3 region is CSVVRTGVNTEAFF. The CDR3 nucleotides read TGCAGCGTTGTCCGGACAGGGGTGAACACTGAAGCTTTCTTT. Based on the CDR3 plus reference TRBV29-1 and TRBJ1-1, the full variable domain is SAVISQKPSRDICQRGTSLTIQCQVDSQVTMMFWYRQQPGQSLTLIATANQGSEATYESGFVIDKFPISRPNLTFSTLTVSNMSPEDSSIYLCSVVRTGVNTEAFFGQGTRLTVV.

The chain is built from TRBV11-2 and TRBJ2-1; maybe TRBD2 (6 bases). Deletions cut 1 base from V and 2 bases from J, with 15 bases between. The CDR3 contains 17 residues. Germline V gene sequence: CDR1 SGHAT, CDR2 FQNNGV. The CDR3 DNA reads as TGTGCCAGCAGCTTAGTTCTTAGGTGGGAGGCCTACAATGAGCAGTTCTTC. Its protein product is CASSLVLRWEAYNEQFF. Drawing the rest from reference TRBV11-2 and TRBJ2-1, the complete variable domain is EAGVAQSPRYKIIEKRQSVAFWCNPISGHATLYWYQQILGQGPKLLIQFQNNGVVDDSQLPKDRFSAERLKGVDSTLKIQPAKLEDSAVYLCASSLVLRWEAYNEQFFGPGTRLTVL.

V and J are TRBV18 and TRBJ1-2, with a tentative D call TRBD1 (5 bases). V lost 3 bases and J lost 3, with 8 bases in between. The V gene's germline CDR1 is KGHSH and CDR2 LQKENI. There are 13 residues in the CDR3. CDR3 sequence (DNA): TGTGCCAGCTCACCGGGGGAGCACTATGGCTACACCTTC. Amino acid sequence: CASSPGEHYGYTF.

This sequence joins TRBV29-1 and TRBJ2-1; D is possibly TRBD2 (6 bases). CDR1 SQVTM and CDR2 ANQGSEA come from the germline V gene. The V end was cut by 8 bases, the J end by 3 bases, with 8 bases between. This CDR3 spans 11 amino acids. The CDR3 DNA reads TGCAGCTCGGAGGGCTACAATGAGCAGTTCTTC. Its protein is CSSEGYNEQFF.

This clone showed up just once. CDR3 in DNA: TGTGCCAGCAGTCCGGACTGGGGGTACAATGAGCAGTTCTTC. It encodes CASSPDWGYNEQFF. The V and J genes are TRBV6-4 and TRBJ2-1; either TRBD1 or TRBD2 may supply D (5 bases each). Germline values: CDR1 MRHNA, CDR2 SNTAGT. CDR3 length: 14 amino acids. V dropped 5 bases and J dropped 4 bases, with 12 bases sitting between them.

The V gene is TRBV4-3, the J gene TRBJ1-2; D might be TRBD1 (6 bases). The germline V gene has CDR1 LGHNA and CDR2 YSLEER. V dropped 0 bases and J dropped 0 bases, with 11 bases sitting between them. The CDR3 length is 16 residues. In nucleotides, the CDR3 is TGCGCCAGCAGCCAAGAGGACCGGACAGCTAACTATGGCTACACCTTC. Protein: CASSQEDRTANYGYTF.